This entry describes one T cell receptor beta chain. It lacks a known antigen. Per-nucleotide qualities are absent, and no much larger clonotype sits a single base away. The Qiagen DNeasy kit was used to extract genomic DNA both from unsorted PBMCs and from the negatively selected CD4+ and CD8+ fractions. Using primers that anneal to V and J segments, immunoSEQ multiplex PCR amplified the TCR beta CDR3 regions. A synthetic immune receptor repertoire was used to minimize amplification bias, and any residual bias was removed computationally once sequencing was done. From the authors' description of their analysis: Custom Python scripts were used to quantify repertoire diversity as the Shannon entropy index. Unsorted, CD4+ and CD8+ repertoires were analyzed separately, except for combined analyses in which CD4+ and CD8+ sequences were merged in silico. Clonal expansion was defined as at least a 2-fold frequency increase after treatment relative to C1D1, with a pseudocount of 0.5 for undetected baseline clones. Singleton clones were defined as clones with 0 or 1 copy at C1D1, and non-singleton clones were defined as clones with 2 or more copies. By matching protein sequences in sorted samples from the same patient, clones expanded in unsorted samples were annotated as CD4+, CD8+ or unknown. Wilcoxon tests were applied to paired samples to test diversity changes from C1D1 to C4D1. This immuneACCESS table, as held by TCRdb, lists in-frame sequences with V and J called but not all clones. Of the missing ones, under half trace to an unresolved V gene in checked studies; the others have no known cause. V and J calls and clone size are copied from that table; D and trimming were computed from the DNA. Recorded for this sample are about 44,000 clones; 55% to 80% of them occurred a single time. The ten top clones hold about 3.1% of the sample.

These data are taken from a study of PD-1 blockade in classical Hodgkin lymphoma (dated by TCRdb to about 2020). In terms of the full investigation: Nivolumab dosing was 3 mg/kg intravenously every 2 weeks, continuing until either disease progression or unacceptable toxicity. A peripheral blood immune signature of response to PD-1 blockade in classical Hodgkin lymphoma was defined using TCR beta sequencing and CyTOF. The full study reports these points: By C4D1, a significant rise was seen in CD4+ TCR diversity but not in CD8+ TCR diversity (p=0.0027 vs p=0.16), and the rise was most apparent among complete responders (p=0.02). Baseline diversity similar to that of newly diagnosed patients was observed in trial patients achieving complete response, whereas significantly lower diversity was observed in partial responders and progressors. The study was limited to a single clinical trial cohort, and causes of repertoire differences, possibly disease activity or prior therapy, remained undefined. Baseline TCR diversity was reported to be lower in newly diagnosed patients than in healthy donors and to be lower still in relapsed/refractory patients. Lower diversity was seen in patients whose nivolumab began less than 1 year after ASCT, and these patients were left out of later analyses so that immune reconstitution would not confound the results.

The time point label, as the study defines it: cycle 4 day 1 (C4D1), after five to seven weeks of nivolumab. Every trial patient had relapsed following autologous stem cell transplantation, and prior brentuximab vedotin exposure was what differed among cohorts A, B and C. The trial cohort comprised a few dozen patients with relapsed/refractory classical Hodgkin lymphoma whose best overall responses were complete response, partial response or progressive disease. In the multi-cohort phase II CheckMate 205 trial, trial patients received single-agent nivolumab. An independent review committee assessed best overall response by applying the 2007 International Working Group response criteria. Trial PBMCs were collected just before the start of nivolumab (C1D1) and during therapy at cycle 2 day 1 and cycle 4 day 1. After peripheral blood was drawn into 8 mL Vacutainer Cell Preparation Tubes, PBMCs were isolated by centrifugation and then cryopreserved.

This sequence originates from a human donor with classical Hodgkin lymphoma. This specimen was peripheral blood mononuclear cells (PBMCs), taken before the fourth cycle of nivolumab.

Here is the DNA: TGTGCCAGTAGTATCCTTCTACCCAACTCCAGACAGGGTGGGACTGAAGCTTTCTTT. Its protein reads: CASSILLPNSRQGGTEAFF. The sequence joins TRBV19 to TRBJ1-1; 7 middle bases align to TRBD1. The CDR3 sequence holds 19 residues, the cysteine and phenylalanine included. The kept DNA is CDR3 alone, 57 bases in frame from the first base. CDR1 and CDR2 are drawn from the germline V gene (reference sequence): LNHDA, SQIVND. Trimmed from V: 3 bases; trimmed from J: 5 bases; junction bases lacking a gene match: 21. The reference TRBV19 and TRBJ1-1 proteins fill in what lies around the CDR3, so the full variable domain reads DGGITQSPKYLFRKEGQNVTLSCEQNLNHDAMYWYRQDPGQGLRLIYYSQIVNDFQKGDIAEGYSVSREKKESFPLTVTSAQKNPTAFYLCASSILLPNSRQGGTEAFFGQGTRLTVV.